This entry concerns a single T cell receptor beta chain. The CDR3 runs 14 residues. The V end was cut by 6 bases, the J end by 0 bases, with 9 bases between. Per the germline V gene, CDR1 is MDHEN and CDR2 is SYDVKM. This sample is part of a study of Ad26.COV2.S vaccination and SARS-CoV-2 variants. Using immunoSEQ multiplex PCR, the repertoire was profiled, and TCRdb retains in-frame clones only, with some absent. The table includes 97,000 or so clones, around 82% detected once. This chain joins TRBV28 and TRBJ1-5; a weak D match, TRBD1 (6 bases). The sequencing here drew on peripheral blood, taken after recovery from COVID-19. The receptor was isolated from a human donor who had recovered from COVID-19. The CDR3 bases are TGTGCCAGCAGGCAGGGGTATAGCAATCAGCCCCAGCATTTT. Its translation: CASRQGYSNQPQHF.